This entry describes one TCR beta chain. Antigen: not known. In the library, individual cDNA molecules carried attached unique molecular identifiers. TCRdb fed the 5' RACE reads into MiXCR, producing one record per CDR3 protein. The sample has 80,000 to 95,000 distinct CDR3 sequences; 14% to 15% are singletons. This entry belongs to a study of early T cells in non-severe SARS-CoV-2 infection. Background on the study: Chains were unpaired, as sequencing was done on bulk RNA from unsorted whole blood. Study results and limitations: Sequences matched to VDJdb favored anti-spike CD8 responses, while private and CD4 specificities were missed.

The V and J ends lost 7 bases and 4 bases respectively, with 13 bases between them. The CDR3 covers 13 residues. Sample: whole blood. This clonotype was sampled from an adult who was a healthcare worker with PCR-confirmed SARS-CoV-2 infection or an uninfected control (not recorded which). This chain uses TRBV12-3 or TRBV12-4 with TRBJ1-1; TRBD1 is a possible D gene (5 bases). The CDR3 region is CASIIWGGTEAFF. CDR3 bases: TGTGCCAGCATCATCTGGGGGGGCACTGAAGCTTTCTTT.